This TCR beta chain stems from a study of blood T cell repertoires in COVID-19. Participant-given clinical history determined each cohort assignment. The study counted Cohort 3 donors as recovered given two negative PCRs, clearance, or symptom resolution. Germline CDR1 MNHEY, CDR2 SMNVEV (reference sequence). Trimming at V came to 8 bases and at J to 7 bases, leaving 7 bases not matched to a gene. The CDR3 extends over 14 amino acids. Profiling relied on immunoSEQ multiplex PCR, and the TCRdb table lists in-frame clones only, not all of them. Among 150,000 to 200,000 clones listed, about 90% were seen once.

The clonotype comes from a woman aged 25 to 39 who had recovered from COVID-19. The V and J genes are TRBV27 and TRBJ1-6; 8 bases align to TRBD1. Sequenced material: PBMCs or T cells enriched from blood (not recorded which). The CDR3 loop reads CASWRTGLNSPLHF. CDR3 sequence (DNA): TGTGCCAGCTGGAGGACAGGGCTGAATTCACCCCTCCACTTT.